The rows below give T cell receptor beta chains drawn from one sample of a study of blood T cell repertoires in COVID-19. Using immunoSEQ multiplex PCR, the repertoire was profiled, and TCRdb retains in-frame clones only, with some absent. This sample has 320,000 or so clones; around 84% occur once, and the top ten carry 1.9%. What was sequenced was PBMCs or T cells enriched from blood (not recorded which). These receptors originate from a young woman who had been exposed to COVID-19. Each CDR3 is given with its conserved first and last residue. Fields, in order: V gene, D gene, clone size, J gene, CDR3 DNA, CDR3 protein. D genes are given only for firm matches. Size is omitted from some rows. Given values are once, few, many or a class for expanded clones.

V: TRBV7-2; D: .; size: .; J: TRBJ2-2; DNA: TGTGCCAGCAGCTTAGGGACTGCCCGGAACACCGGGGAGCTGTTTTTT; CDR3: CASSLGTARNTGELFF
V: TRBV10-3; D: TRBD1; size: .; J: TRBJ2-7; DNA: TGTGCCATCAGTGAGGTCCAGGGGGCCACCGAGCAGTACTTC; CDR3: CAISEVQGATEQYF
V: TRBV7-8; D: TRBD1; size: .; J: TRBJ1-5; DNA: TGTGCCAGCAGCTTAGGAGTAGGACAGGGTCCAGGACAGCCCCAGCATTTT; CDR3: CASSLGVGQGPGQPQHF
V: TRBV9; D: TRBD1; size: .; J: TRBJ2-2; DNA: TGTGCCAGCTCCTACTCAGGGGGCGGGTACACCGGGGAGCTGTTTTTT; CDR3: CASSYSGGGYTGELFF
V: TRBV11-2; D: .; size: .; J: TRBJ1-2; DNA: TGTGCCAGCAGTCGACAAGGGGGTGGCTACACCTTC; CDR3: CASSRQGGGYTF
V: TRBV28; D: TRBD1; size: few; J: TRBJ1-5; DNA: TGTGCCAGCAGGACAGGGCTGGGGTTTGAACAGCCCCAGCATTTT; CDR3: CASRTGLGFEQPQHF
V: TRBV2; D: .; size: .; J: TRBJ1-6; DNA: TGTGCCAGCAGCGAACAGGGTAATTCACCCCTCCACTTT; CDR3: CASSEQGNSPLHF
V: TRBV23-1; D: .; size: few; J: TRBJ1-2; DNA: TGCGCCAGCAGTCAATGGCCCATCTATGGCTACACCTTC; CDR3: CASSQWPIYGYTF
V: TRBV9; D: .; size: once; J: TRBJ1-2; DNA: TGTGCCAGCAGCGTGGGCTTGGATGGCTACACCTTC; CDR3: CASSVGLDGYTF
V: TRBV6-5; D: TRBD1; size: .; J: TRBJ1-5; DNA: TGTGCCAGCAGTTACGACGGACAGGGGACGCAGCCCCAGCATTTT; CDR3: CASSYDGQGTQPQHF
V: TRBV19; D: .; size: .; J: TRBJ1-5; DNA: TGTGCCAGTAGTATGGGCAGAAAGAGCAATCAGCCCCAGCATTTT; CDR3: CASSMGRKSNQPQHF
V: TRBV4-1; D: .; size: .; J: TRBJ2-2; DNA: TGCGCCAGCAGCCAGCCCCGGTCAAGCACGAACACCGGGGAGCTGTTTTTT; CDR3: CASSQPRSSTNTGELFF
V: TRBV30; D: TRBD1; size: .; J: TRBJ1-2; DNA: TGTGCCTCCCCAGGGGGCGCCTATGGCTACACCTTC; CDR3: CASPGGAYGYTF
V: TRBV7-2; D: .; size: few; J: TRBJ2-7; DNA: TGTGCCAGCAGCTTAGGGGACACCCTCGCCTACGAGCAGTACTTC; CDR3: CASSLGDTLAYEQYF
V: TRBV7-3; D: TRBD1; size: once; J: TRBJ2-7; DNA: TGTGCCAGCAGCTTATACCCGGGACAGGGCCACGAGCAGTACTTC; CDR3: CASSLYPGQGHEQYF
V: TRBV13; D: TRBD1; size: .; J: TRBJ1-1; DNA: TGTGCCAGCAGCTCCCCGGACAGGGAATTTGGAACTGAAGCTTTCTTT; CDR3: CASSSPDREFGTEAFF
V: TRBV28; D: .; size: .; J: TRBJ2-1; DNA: TGTGCCAGCAGCCCTCAGGGGACCGGCTACAATGAGCAGTTCTTC; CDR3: CASSPQGTGYNEQFF
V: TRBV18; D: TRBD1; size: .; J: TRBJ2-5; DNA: TGTGCCAGCTCACCGGGACAGTTGGAGACCCAGTACTTC; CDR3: CASSPGQLETQYF
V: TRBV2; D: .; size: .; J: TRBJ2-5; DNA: TGTGCCAGCAGTGAGGCAGGTTTTGGGGGGCAAGAGACCCAGTACTTC; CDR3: CASSEAGFGGQETQYF
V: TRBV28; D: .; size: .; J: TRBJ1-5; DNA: TGTGCCAGCAGTCCAAATAATCAGCCCCAGCATTTT; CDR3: CASSPNNQPQHF
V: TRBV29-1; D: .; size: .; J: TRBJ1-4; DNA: TGCAGCGTTGAAGATCCCCCTAAACTGTTTTTT; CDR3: CSVEDPPKLFF
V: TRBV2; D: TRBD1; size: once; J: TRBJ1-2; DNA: TGTGCCAGCAGTTCCTGGGTCCCCGGGACAGGGGCTGGTGGCTACACCTTC; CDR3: CASSSWVPGTGAGGYTF
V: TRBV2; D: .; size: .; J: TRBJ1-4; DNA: TGTGCCAGCAGCGTACAGGGATACAAAGAAAAACTGTTTTTT; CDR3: CASSVQGYKEKLFF
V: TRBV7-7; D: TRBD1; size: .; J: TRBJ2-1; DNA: TGTGCTAGCAGCTTGAGGACAGGGGGATACAATGAGCAGTTCTTC; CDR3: CASSLRTGGYNEQFF
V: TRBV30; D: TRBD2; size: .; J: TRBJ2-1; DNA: TGTGCCTGGAGTGGACTAGCGGGAGGGCTGCAGTTCTTC; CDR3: CAWSGLAGGLQFF
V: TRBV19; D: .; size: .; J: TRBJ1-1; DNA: TGTGCCAGTAGTATTCAGGGTTGGAACACTGAAGCTTTCTTT; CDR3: CASSIQGWNTEAFF
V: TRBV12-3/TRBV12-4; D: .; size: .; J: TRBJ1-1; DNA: TGTGCCAGCAGTTTAATTCGGAACACTGAAGCTTTCTTT; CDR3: CASSLIRNTEAFF
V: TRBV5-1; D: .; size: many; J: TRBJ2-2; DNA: TGCGCCAGCAGCTTACGTTGGGGCGCCGGGGAGCTGTTTTTT; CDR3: CASSLRWGAGELFF
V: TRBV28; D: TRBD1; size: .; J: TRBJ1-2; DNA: TGTGCCAGCTCATCGGGAGGGGGCGGCTATGGCTACACCTTC; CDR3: CASSSGGGGYGYTF
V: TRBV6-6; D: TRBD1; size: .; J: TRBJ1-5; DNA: TGTGCCAGCAGTTACATGACAGGGGACAATCAGCCCCAGCATTTT; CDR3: CASSYMTGDNQPQHF
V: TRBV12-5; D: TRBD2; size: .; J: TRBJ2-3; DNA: TGTGCTAGTGGTTTGGAAACCGGGGGGGGAACAGATACGCAGTATTTT; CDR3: CASGLETGGGTDTQYF
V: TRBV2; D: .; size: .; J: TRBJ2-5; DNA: TGTGCCAGCAGTGAAAGCAGGGGTGGCCAAGAGACCCAGTACTTC; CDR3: CASSESRGGQETQYF
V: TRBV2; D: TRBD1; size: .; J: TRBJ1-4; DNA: TGTGCCAGCAGTTCCCGGACAGGGAATGAAAAACTGTTTTTT; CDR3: CASSSRTGNEKLFF
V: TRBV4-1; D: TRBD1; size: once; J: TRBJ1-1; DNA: TGCGCCAGCAGCCCAGGACAGGGAATGAACACTGAAGCTTTCTTT; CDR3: CASSPGQGMNTEAFF
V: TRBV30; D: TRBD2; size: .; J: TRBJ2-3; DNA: TGTGCCTGGAGAACTAGCGGTAGCACAGATACGCAGTATTTT; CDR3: CAWRTSGSTDTQYF
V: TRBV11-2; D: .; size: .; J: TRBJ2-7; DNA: TGTGCCAGCAGCTTAGGACAGCTTCTAGACTACGAGCAGTACTTC; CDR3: CASSLGQLLDYEQYF
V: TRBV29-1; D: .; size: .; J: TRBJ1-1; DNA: TGCAGCGTTGATGTTGGGGCGGGGGCTGAAGCTTTCTTT; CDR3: CSVDVGAGAEAFF
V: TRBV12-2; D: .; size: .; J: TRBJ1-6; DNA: TGTGCAAGTCGCCCTACTAGCTCCTATAATTCACCCCTCCACTTT; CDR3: CASRPTSSYNSPLHF
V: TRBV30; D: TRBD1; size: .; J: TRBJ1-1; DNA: TGTGCCTGGCCACAGGGGAAAGGGAACACTGAAGCTTTCTTT; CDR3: CAWPQGKGNTEAFF
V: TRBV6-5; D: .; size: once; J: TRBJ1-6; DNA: TGTGCCAGCGATCATTTGACAAGTTATAATTCACCCCTCCACTTT; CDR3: CASDHLTSYNSPLHF
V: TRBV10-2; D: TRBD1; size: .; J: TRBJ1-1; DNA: TGCGCCAGCAGTGAGTTGAGGGGGCACTTGAACACTGAAGCTTTCTTT; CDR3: CASSELRGHLNTEAFF
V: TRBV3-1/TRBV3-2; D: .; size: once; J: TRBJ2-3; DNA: TGTGCCAGCAGTACAAGTCCGAACACAGATACGCAGTATTTT; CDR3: CASSTSPNTDTQYF
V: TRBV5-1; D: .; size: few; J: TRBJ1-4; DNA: TGCGCCAGCAGCTTGGATTCATCCAGGCATAATGAAAAACTGTTTTTT; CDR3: CASSLDSSRHNEKLFF
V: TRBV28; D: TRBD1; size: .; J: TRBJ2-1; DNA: TGTGCCAGCATGGACAGGGGCCACAATGAGCAGTTCTTC; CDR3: CASMDRGHNEQFF
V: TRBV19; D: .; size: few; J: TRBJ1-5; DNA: TGTGCCAGTAGTACACTTTATCAAACAGGGTCTAATCAGCCCCAGCATTTT; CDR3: CASSTLYQTGSNQPQHF
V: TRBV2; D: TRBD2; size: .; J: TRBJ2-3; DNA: TGTGCCAGCAGCGGCCCTCGACTAGCGGGAGGCCCCAAGGATACGCAGTATTTT; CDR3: CASSGPRLAGGPKDTQYF
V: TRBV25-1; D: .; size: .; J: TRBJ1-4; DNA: TGTGCCAGCAGTGAATATCGGGCGGGATGGGAAAAACTGTTTTTT; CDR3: CASSEYRAGWEKLFF
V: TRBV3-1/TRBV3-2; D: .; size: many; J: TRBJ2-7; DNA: TGTGCCAGCAGCCTTTACCCCGGCAGCGGCTACGAGCAGTACTTC; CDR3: CASSLYPGSGYEQYF
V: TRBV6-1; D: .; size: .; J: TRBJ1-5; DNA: TGTGCCAGCAGTGAAGAGGGGAGGGATAATAGCAATCAGCCCCAGCATTTT; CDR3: CASSEEGRDNSNQPQHF
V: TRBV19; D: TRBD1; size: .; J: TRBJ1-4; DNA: TGTGCCAGTAGTACTCATGCCCGCCAGGGGGCAAGGCGGGAAAAACTGTTTTTT; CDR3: CASSTHARQGARREKLFF
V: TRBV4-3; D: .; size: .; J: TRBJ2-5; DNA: TGCGCCAGCAGCCGTCAGGTAGGGGCTGTAGGAGAGACCCAGTACTTC; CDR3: CASSRQVGAVGETQYF
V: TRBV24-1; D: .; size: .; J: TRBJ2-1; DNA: TGTGCCACCAGTGACAGGGGTTCCTACAATGAGCAGTTCTTC; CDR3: CATSDRGSYNEQFF
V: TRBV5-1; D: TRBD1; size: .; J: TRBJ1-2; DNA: TGCGCCAGCAGCTTGGGGGACAGGGCGGGGGCTAACTATGGCTACACCTTC; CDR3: CASSLGDRAGANYGYTF
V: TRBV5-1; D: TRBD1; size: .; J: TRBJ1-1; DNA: TGCGCCAGCAGCTTGGGGGACAGGAACACTGAAGCTTTCTTT; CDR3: CASSLGDRNTEAFF
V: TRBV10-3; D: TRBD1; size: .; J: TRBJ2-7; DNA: TGTGCGATCACTCGGGACAGGGACGACGAGCAGTACTTC; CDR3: CAITRDRDDEQYF
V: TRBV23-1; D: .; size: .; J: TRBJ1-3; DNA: TGCGCCAGCACCAACCTTTCACCGGGACAAAGCTATGGAAACACCATATATTTT; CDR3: CASTNLSPGQSYGNTIYF
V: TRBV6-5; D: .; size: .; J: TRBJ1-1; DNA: TGTGCCTCCGCTGTCCGGGGAGGGAACACTGAAGCTTTCTTT; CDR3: CASAVRGGNTEAFF